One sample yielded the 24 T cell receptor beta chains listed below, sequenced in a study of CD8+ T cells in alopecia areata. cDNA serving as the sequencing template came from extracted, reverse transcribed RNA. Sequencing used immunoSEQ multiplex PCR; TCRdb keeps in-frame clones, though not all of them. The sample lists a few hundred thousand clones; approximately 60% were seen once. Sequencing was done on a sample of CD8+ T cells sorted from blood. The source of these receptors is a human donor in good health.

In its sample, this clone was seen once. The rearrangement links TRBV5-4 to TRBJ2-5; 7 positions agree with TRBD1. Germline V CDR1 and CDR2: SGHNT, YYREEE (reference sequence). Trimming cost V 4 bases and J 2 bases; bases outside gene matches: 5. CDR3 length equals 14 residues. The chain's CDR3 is CASSMTGNQETQYF. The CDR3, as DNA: TGTGCCAGCAGCATGACAGGGAATCAAGAGACCCAGTACTTC.

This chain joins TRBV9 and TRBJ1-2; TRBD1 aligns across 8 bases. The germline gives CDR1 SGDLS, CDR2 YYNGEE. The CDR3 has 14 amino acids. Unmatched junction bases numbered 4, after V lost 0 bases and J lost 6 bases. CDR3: CASSVGQGANGYTF. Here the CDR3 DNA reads TGTGCCAGCAGCGTAGGTCAGGGGGCGAATGGCTACACCTTC.

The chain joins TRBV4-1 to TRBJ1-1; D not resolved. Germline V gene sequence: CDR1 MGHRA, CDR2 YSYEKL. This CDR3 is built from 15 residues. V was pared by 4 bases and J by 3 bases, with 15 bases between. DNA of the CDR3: TGCGCCAGCAGCCCACGAGTTCCTGGGGACACTGAAGCTTTCTTT. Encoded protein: CASSPRVPGDTEAFF.

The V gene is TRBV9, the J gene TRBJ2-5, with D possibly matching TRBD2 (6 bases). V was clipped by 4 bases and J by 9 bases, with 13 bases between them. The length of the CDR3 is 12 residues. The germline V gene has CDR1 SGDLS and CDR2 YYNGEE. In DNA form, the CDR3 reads TGTGCCAGCAGCCCACTGGGGGGTCCCCAGTACTTC. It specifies CASSPLGGPQYF.

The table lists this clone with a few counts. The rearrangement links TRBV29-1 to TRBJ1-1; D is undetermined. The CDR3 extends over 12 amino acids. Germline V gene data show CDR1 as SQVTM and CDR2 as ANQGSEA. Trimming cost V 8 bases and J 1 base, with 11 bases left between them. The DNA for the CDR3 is TGCAGCACCAGAGCCGGGAACACTGAAGCTTTCTTT. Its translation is CSTRAGNTEAFF.

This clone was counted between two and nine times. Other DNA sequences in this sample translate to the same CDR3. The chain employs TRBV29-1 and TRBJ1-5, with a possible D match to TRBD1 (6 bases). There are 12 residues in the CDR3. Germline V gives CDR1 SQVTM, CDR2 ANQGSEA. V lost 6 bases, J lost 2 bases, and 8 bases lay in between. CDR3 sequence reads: CSVGGGNQPQHF. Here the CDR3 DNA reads TGCAGCGTGGGGGGCGGCAATCAGCCCCAGCATTTT.

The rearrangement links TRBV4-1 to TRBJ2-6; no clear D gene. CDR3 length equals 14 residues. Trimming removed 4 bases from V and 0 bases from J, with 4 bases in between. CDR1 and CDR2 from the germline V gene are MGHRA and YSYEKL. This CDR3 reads CASSLASGANVLTF. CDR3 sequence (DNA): TGCGCCAGCAGCCTAGCCTCTGGGGCCAACGTCCTGACTTTC.

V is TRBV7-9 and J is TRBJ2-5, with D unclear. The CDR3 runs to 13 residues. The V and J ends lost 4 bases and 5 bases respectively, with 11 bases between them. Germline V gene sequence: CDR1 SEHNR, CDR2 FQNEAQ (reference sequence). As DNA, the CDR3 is TGTGCCAGCAGCTCAACGGGTACCGAGACCCAGTACTTC. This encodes CASSSTGTETQYF.

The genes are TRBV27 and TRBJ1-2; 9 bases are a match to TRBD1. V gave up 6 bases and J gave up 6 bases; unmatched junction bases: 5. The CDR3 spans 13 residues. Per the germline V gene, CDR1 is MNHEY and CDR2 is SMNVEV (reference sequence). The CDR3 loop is CASSRDRAHGYTF. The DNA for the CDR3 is TGTGCCAGCAGCCGGGACAGGGCCCATGGCTACACCTTC.

In DNA, the CDR3 is TGTGCCAGCAGGGACAGGGCGGACACCGGGGAGCTGTTTTTT. Its translation is CASRDRADTGELFF. This chain links TRBV25-1 with TRBJ2-2, with 8 bases aligning to TRBD1. Trimming took 6 bases from V and 3 from J; bases not matched to a gene: 3. This CDR3 contains 14 residues. The germline gives CDR1 MGHDK, CDR2 SYGVNS.

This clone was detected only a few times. CDR3 nucleotides: TGTGCCAGCAGCCGTCCGTTAGCGGGGGGGCCAGATACGCAGTATTTT. Its translation: CASSRPLAGGPDTQYF. This chain links TRBV7-9 with TRBJ2-3; 11 bases agree with TRBD2. Germline trimming cut 5 bases from V and 4 bases from J; bases unmatched to any gene: 8. The CDR3 has 16 amino acids. Germline assignment: CDR1 SEHNR and CDR2 FQNEAQ (reference sequence).

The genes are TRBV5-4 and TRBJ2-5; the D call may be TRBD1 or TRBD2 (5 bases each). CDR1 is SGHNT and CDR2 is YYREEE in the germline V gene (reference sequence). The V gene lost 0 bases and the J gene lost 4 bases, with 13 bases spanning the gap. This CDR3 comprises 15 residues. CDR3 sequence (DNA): TGTGCCAGCAGCTTGGCGGGGATGGGACCAGAGACCCAGTACTTC. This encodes CASSLAGMGPETQYF.

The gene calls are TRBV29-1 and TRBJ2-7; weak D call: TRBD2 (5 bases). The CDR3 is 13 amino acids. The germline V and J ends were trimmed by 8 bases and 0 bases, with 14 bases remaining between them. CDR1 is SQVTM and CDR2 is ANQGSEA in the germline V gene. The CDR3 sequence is CSTSGINSYEQYF. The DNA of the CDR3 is TGCAGCACCTCCGGGATCAACTCCTACGAGCAGTACTTC.

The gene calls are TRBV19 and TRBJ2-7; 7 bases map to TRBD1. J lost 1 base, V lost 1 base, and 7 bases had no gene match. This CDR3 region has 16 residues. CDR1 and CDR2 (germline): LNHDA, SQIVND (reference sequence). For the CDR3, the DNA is TGTGCCAGTAGTATAGTCCAGGGGGTTACGTCCTACGAGCAGTACTTC. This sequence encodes CASSIVQGVTSYEQYF.

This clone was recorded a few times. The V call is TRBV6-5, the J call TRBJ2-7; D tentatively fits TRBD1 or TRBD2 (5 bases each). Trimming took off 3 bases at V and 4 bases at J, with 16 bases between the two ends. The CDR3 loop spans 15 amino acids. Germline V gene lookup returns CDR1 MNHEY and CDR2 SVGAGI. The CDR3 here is CASSYRGSGKYEQYF. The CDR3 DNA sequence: TGTGCCAGCAGTTATCGGGGCTCTGGGAAATACGAGCAGTACTTC.

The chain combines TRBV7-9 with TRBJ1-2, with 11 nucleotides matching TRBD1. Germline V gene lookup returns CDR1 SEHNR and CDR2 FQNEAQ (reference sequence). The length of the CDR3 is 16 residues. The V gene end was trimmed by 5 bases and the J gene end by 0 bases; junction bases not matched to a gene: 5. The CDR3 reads CASSLGTGGSNYGYTF. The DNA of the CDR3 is TGTGCCAGCAGCCTCGGGACAGGGGGTTCTAACTATGGCTACACCTTC.

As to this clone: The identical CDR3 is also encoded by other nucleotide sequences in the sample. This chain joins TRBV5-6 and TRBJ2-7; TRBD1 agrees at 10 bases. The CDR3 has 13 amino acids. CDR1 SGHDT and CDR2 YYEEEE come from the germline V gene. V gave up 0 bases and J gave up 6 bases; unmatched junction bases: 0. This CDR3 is CASSLGTGGEQYF. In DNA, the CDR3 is TGTGCCAGCAGCTTGGGGACAGGGGGCGAGCAGTACTTC. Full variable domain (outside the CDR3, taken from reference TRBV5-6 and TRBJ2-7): DAGVTQSPTHLIKTRGQQVTLRCSPKSGHDTVSWYQQALGQGPQFIFQYYEEEERQRGNFPDRFSGHQFPNYSSELNVNALLLGDSALYLCASSLGTGGEQYFGPGTRLTVT.

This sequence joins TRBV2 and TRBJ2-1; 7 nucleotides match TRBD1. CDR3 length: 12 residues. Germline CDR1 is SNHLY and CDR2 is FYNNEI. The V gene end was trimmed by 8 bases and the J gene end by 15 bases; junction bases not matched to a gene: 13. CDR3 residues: CASPGPSQGSFF. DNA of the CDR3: TGTGCCAGCCCGGGGCCTTCACAGGGGTCGTTCTTC.

The CDR3 spells CASSLSQGHGYTF. The CDR3 DNA sequence: TGTGCCAGCAGTTTAAGCCAGGGCCATGGCTACACCTTC. This sequence joins TRBV7-9 and TRBJ1-2; possible D gene TRBD1, 5 bases. Germline loops: CDR1 SEHNR, CDR2 FQNEAQ (reference sequence). V dropped 6 bases and J dropped 6 bases, with 14 bases sitting between them. CDR3 length: 13 residues.

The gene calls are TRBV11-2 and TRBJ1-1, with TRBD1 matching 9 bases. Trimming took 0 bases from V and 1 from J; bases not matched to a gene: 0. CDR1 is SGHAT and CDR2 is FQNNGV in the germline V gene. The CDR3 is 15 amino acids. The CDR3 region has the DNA TGTGCCAGCAGCTTAGAGGGACAGGGGAACACTGAAGCTTTCTTT. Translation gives CASSLEGQGNTEAFF.

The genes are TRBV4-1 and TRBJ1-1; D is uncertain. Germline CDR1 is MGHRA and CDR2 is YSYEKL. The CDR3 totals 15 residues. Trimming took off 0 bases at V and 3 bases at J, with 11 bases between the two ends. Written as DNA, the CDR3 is TGCGCCAGCAGCCAAGAGCCGCACACTTACACTGAAGCTTTCTTT. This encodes CASSQEPHTYTEAFF.

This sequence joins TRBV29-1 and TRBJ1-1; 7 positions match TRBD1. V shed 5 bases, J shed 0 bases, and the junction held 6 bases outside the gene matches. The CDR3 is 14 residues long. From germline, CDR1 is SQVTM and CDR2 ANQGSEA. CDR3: CSVHGDSLNTEAFF. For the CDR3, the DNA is TGCAGCGTTCATGGGGACAGTCTGAACACTGAAGCTTTCTTT.

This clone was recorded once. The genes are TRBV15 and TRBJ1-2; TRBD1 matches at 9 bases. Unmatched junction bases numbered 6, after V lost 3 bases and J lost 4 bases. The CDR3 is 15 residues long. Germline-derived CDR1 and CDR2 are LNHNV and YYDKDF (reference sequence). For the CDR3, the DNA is TGTGCCACCAGCAGCCCGGGACAGGGATTCTATGGCTACACCTTC. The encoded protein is CATSSPGQGFYGYTF. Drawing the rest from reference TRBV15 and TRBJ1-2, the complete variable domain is DAMVIQNPRYQVTQFGKPVTLSCSQTLNHNVMYWYQQKSSQAPKLLFHYYDKDFNNEADTPDNFQSRRPNTSFCFLDIRSPGLGDTAMYLCATSSPGQGFYGYTFGSGTRLTVV.

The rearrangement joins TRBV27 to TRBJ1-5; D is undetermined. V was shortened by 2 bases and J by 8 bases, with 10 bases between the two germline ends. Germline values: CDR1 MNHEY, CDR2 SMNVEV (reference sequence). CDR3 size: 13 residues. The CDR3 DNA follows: TGTGCCAGCAGTTTAGACAAATTGAAGCCCCAGCATTTT. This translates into CASSLDKLKPQHF.